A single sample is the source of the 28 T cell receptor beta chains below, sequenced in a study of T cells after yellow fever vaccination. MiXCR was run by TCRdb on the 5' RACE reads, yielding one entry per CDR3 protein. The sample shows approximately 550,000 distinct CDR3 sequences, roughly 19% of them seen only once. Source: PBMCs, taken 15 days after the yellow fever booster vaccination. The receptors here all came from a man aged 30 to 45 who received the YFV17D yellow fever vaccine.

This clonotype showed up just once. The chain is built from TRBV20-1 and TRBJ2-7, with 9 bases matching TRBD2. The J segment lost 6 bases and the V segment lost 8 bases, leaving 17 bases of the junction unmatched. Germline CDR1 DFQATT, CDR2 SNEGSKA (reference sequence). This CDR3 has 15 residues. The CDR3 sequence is CSRAPGAGGSSEQYF. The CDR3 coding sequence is TGCAGTCGCGCCCCAGGAGCGGGAGGTAGTAGCGAGCAGTACTTC.

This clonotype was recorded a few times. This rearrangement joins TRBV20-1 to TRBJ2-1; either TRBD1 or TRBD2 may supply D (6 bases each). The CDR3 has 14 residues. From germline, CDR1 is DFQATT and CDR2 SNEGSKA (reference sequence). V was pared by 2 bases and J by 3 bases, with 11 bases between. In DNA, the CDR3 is TGCAGTGCTAGAAGGGGGGTCTTCTACAATGAGCAGTTCTTC. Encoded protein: CSARRGVFYNEQFF.

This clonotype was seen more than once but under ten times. The CDR3 region has the DNA TGCAGTGCTAAGGGACTTCAAGAGACCCAGTACTTC. It translates to CSAKGLQETQYF. The genes are TRBV20-1 and TRBJ2-5; a weak D match, TRBD2 (6 bases). CDR1 and CDR2 (germline): DFQATT, SNEGSKA (reference sequence). V shed 4 bases and J shed 2 bases, with 8 bases lying between them. The CDR3 sequence is 12 residues long.

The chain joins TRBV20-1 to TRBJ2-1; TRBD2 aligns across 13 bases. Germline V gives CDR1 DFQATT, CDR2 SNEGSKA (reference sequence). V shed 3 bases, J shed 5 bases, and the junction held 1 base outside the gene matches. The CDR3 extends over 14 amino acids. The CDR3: CSASGLAGDNEQFF. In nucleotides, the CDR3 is TGCAGTGCTAGTGGACTAGCGGGGGACAATGAGCAGTTCTTC.

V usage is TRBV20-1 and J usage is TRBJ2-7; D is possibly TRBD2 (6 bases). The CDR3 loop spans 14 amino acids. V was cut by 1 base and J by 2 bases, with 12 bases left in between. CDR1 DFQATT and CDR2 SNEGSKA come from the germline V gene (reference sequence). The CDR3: CSARVRDWAYEQYF. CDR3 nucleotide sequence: TGCAGTGCTAGAGTCCGGGACTGGGCCTACGAGCAGTACTTC.

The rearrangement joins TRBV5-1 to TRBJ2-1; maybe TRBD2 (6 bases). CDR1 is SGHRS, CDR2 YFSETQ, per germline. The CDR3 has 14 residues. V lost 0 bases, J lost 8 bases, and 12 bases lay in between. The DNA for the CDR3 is TGCGCCAGCAGCTTGGTTTCTAGCGCCTATGAGCAGTTCTTC. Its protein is CASSLVSSAYEQFF.

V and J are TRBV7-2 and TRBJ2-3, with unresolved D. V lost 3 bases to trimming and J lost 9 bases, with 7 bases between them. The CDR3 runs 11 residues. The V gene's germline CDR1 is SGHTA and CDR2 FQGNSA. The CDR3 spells CASSFEITQYF. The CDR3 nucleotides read TGTGCCAGCAGCTTCGAGATAACGCAGTATTTT.

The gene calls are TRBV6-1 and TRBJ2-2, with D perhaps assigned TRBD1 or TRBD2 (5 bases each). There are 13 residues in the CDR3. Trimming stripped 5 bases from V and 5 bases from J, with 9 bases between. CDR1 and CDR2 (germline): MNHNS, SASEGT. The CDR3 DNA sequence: TGTGCCAGCAGTAGGGGACGGACCGGGGAGCTGTTTTTT. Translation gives CASSRGRTGELFF.

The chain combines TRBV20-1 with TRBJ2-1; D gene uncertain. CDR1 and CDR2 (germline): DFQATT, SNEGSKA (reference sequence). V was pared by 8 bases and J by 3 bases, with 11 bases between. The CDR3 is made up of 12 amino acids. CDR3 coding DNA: TGCAGTCCGAGGCTGGACTACAATGAGCAGTTCTTC. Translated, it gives CSPRLDYNEQFF.

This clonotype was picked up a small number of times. The DNA of the CDR3 is TGTGCCAGCAGCTTAGCGGCGCGGGAGGGCTACAATGAGCAGTTCTTC. Its protein product is CASSLAAREGYNEQFF. V and J are TRBV7-2 and TRBJ2-1; 9 bases map to TRBD2. V shed 0 bases and J 3 bases; nucleotides not matched to a gene: 3. The length of the CDR3 is 16 residues. Germline V CDR1 and CDR2: SGHTA, FQGNSA.

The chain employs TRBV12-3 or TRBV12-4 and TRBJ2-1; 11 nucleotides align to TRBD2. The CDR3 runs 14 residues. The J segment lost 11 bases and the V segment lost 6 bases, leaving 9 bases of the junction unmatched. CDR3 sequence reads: CASSPTSGSLQQFF. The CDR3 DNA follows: TGTGCCAGCAGCCCTACTAGCGGGAGTCTCCAGCAGTTCTTC.

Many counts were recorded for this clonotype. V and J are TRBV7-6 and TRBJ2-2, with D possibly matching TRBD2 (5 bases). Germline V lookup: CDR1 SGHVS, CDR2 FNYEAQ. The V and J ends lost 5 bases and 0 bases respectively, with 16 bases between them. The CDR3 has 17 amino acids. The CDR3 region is CASSRSSSGANTGELFF. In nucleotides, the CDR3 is TGTGCCAGCAGCCGAAGCTCAAGCGGAGCGAACACCGGGGAGCTGTTTTTT.

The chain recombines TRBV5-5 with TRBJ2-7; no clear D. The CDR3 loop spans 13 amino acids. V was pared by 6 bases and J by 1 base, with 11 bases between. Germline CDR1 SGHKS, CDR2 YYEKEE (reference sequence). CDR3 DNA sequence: TGTGCCAGCAACCAGGACGCTTCCTACGAGCAGTACTTC. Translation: CASNQDASYEQYF.

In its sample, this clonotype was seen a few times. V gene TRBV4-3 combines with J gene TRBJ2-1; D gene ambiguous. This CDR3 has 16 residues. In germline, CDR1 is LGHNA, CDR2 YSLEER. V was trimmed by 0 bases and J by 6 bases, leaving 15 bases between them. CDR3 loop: CASSQEADVVFNEQFF. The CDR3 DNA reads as TGCGCCAGCAGCCAAGAAGCTGACGTGGTTTTCAATGAGCAGTTCTTC.

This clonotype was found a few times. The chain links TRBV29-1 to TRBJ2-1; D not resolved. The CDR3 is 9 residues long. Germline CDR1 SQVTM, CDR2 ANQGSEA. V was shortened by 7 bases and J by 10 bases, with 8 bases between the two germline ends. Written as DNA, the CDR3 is TGCAGCGCCGCGGACGAGCAGTTCTTC. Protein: CSAADEQFF.

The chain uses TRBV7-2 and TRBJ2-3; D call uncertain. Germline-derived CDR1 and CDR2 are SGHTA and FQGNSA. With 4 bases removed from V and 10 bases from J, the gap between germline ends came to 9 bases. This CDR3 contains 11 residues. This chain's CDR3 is CASSSPGPQYF. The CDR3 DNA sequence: TGTGCCAGCAGCTCCCCAGGACCGCAGTATTTT.

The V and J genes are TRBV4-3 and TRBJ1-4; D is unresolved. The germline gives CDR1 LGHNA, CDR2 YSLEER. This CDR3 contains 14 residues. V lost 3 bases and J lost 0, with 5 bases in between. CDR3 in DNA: TGCGCCAGCAGCCAGACAACAACTAATGAAAAACTGTTTTTT. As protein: CASSQTTTNEKLFF.

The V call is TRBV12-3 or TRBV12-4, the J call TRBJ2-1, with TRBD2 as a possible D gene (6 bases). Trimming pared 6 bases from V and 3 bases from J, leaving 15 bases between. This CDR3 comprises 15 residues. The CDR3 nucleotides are TGTGCCAGCAGCCTCCGGGGACTCGGCTACAATGAGCAGTTCTTC. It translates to CASSLRGLGYNEQFF.

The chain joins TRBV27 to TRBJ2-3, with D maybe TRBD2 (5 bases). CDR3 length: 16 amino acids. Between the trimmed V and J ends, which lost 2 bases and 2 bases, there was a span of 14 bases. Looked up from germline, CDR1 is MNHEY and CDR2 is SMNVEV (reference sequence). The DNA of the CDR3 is TGTGCCAGCAGTTTAGGAGGTCTCCCTCTCACAGATACGCAGTATTTT. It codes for CASSLGGLPLTDTQYF.

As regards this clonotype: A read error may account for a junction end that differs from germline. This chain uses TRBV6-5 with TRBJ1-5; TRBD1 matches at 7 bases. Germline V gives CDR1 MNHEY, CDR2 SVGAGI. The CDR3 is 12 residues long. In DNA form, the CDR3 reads TGTGCCAGCAGTTTCGGGACAGAATCAATTGCCTTT. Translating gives CASSFGTESIAF.

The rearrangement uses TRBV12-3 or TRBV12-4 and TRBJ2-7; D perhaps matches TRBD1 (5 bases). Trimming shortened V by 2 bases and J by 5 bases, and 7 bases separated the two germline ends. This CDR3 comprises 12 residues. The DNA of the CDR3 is TGTGCCAGCAGTTTAACCAGGGACGAGCAGTACTTC. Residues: CASSLTRDEQYF.

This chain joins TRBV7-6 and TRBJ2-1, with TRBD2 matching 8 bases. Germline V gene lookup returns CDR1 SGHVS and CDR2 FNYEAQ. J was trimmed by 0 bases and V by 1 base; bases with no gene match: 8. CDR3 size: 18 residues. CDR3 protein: CASSLGRSGSRSYNEQFF. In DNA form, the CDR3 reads TGTGCCAGCAGCTTAGGACGGAGCGGGAGTCGCTCCTACAATGAGCAGTTCTTC.

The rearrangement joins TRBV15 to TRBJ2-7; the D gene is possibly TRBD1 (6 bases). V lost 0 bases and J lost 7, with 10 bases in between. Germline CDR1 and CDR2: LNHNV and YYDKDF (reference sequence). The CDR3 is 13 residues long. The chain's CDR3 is CATSRDQGREQYF. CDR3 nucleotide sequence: TGTGCCACCAGCAGAGATCAGGGGAGAGAGCAGTACTTC.

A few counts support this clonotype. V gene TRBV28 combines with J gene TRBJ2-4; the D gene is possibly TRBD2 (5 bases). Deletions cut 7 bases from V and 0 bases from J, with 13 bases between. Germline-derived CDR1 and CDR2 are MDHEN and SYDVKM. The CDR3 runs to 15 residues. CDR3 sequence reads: CASNDPGLAKNIQYF. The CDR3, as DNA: TGTGCCAGCAACGACCCCGGACTAGCCAAAAACATTCAGTACTTC.

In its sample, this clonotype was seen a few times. This CDR3 reads CASSLSQGWRYEQYF. The CDR3 coding sequence is TGTGCCAGCAGTTTATCTCAGGGTTGGCGCTACGAGCAGTACTTC. The chain joins TRBV28 to TRBJ2-7; possibly TRBD1 for D (5 bases). CDR3 size: 15 residues. The V end lost 1 base, the J end lost 3 bases, and 13 bases lay between the germline ends. CDR1 and CDR2 (germline): MDHEN, SYDVKM.

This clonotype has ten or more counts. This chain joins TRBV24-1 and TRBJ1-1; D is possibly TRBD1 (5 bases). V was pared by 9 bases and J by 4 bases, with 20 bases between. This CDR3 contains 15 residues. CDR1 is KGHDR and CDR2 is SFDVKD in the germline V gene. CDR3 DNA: TGTGCCACCTCAGCCGGTGACGGGGGGGGCACTGAAGCTTTCTTT. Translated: CATSAGDGGGTEAFF.

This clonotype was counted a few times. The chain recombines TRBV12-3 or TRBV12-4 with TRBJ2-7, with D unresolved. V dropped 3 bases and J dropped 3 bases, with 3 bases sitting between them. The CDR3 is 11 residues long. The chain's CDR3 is CASSFYYEQYF. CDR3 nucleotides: TGTGCCAGCAGTTTCTACTACGAGCAGTACTTC.

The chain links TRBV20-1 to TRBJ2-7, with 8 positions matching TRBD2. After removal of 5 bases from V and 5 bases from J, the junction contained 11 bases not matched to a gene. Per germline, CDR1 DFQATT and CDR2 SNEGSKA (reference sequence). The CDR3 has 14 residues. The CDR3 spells CSADGTSGMNEQYF. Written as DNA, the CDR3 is TGCAGTGCTGACGGGACTAGTGGGATGAACGAGCAGTACTTC.